Shown below are 22 T cell receptor beta chains from a single sample sequenced in a study of cytomegalovirus exposure and HLA in healthy donors. PCR used 60 Vbeta primers and 13 Jbeta primers. Generated by immunoSEQ multiplex PCR, the TCRdb table keeps only in-frame clones and is missing some. The table lists about 160,000 clones, approximately 75% of them singletons. Sequenced material: PBMCs. The receptors here all came from a man aged 45 to 65 in good health and CMV-seropositive.

The chain combines TRBV5-5 with TRBJ1-5; possible D gene TRBD1, 5 bases. V was cut by 2 bases and J by 1 base, with 16 bases left in between. CDR3 size: 17 residues. Germline-derived CDR1 and CDR2 are SGHKS and YYEKEE (reference sequence). The DNA for the CDR3 is TGTGCCAGCAGCTTCGGTGGGGGAGGGAGAAGCAATCAGCCCCAGCATTTT. Translation: CASSFGGGGRSNQPQHF.

V usage is TRBV6-6 and J usage is TRBJ1-5; D is unclear. The CDR3 is 13 amino acids. Germline assignment: CDR1 MNHNY and CDR2 SVGAGI (reference sequence). V gave up 2 bases and J gave up 6 bases, with 8 bases separating them. The DNA of the CDR3 is TGTGCCAGCAGTTACGGAGCGAGTCAGCCCCAGCATTTT. Residues: CASSYGASQPQHF.

This clone showed up just once. This chain links TRBV14 with TRBJ2-4; D is undetermined. There are 15 residues in the CDR3. Between the trimmed V and J ends, which lost 5 bases and 6 bases, there was a span of 17 bases. Looked up from germline, CDR1 is SGHDN and CDR2 is FVKESK. Written as DNA, the CDR3 is TGTGCCAGCAGCGGAGTTGATGCCCCCCTAAACATTCAGTACTTC. Amino acids: CASSGVDAPLNIQYF.

The chain couples TRBV15 to TRBJ2-7, with D hard to call. CDR1 is LNHNV and CDR2 is YYDKDF in the germline V gene (reference sequence). The CDR3 contains 13 residues. Trimming removed 6 bases from V and 5 bases from J, with 14 bases in between. CDR3 in DNA: TGTGCCACCAGTCCTGGGCAGAAAAACGAGCAGTACTTC. It encodes CATSPGQKNEQYF.

V is TRBV7-8 and J is TRBJ2-5; tentatively, D is TRBD1 (8 bases). In germline, CDR1 is SGHVS, CDR2 FQNEAQ. Trimming removed 6 bases from V and 6 bases from J, with 23 bases in between. The CDR3 is made up of 16 amino acids. CDR3 loop: CASRPAGTGSVKTQYF. The CDR3 DNA reads TGTGCCAGCAGGCCAGCGGGGACAGGAAGTGTGAAGACCCAGTACTTC.

The J gene is TRBJ2-2, the V gene TRBV21-1; TRBD1 is taken as the D call from the table, unchecked against the DNA. TRBV21-1 is a documented pseudogene. This CDR3 comprises 13 residues. CDR3 sequence reads: CASTWTGSGELFF. The DNA for the CDR3 is TGTGCCAGCACCTGGACAGGTTCCGGGGAGCTGTTTTTT.

This clone was seen only once. One junction end does not reproduce the germline sequence, and a read error may be involved. Other DNA variants within this sample encode the same CDR3. V and J are TRBV27 and TRBJ1-6; the D gene is possibly TRBD1 (5 bases). The CDR3 is 15 amino acids. The germline CDR1 and CDR2 sequences are MNHEY and SMNVEV (reference sequence). The CDR3 is CASSLWGNYNSPLHF. For the CDR3, the DNA is TGTGCCAGCAGTTTATGGGGCAACTATAATTCCCCCCTCCACTTT.

The genes are TRBV4-1 and TRBJ2-2; unclear D gene. Trimming left V 4 bases short and J 3 bases short, with 9 bases between. Germline assignment: CDR1 MGHRA and CDR2 YSYEKL. The CDR3 runs to 14 residues. The CDR3 nucleotides are TGCGCCAGCAGCCTACAATATGACACCGGGGAGCTGTTTTTT. Encoded protein: CASSLQYDTGELFF.

This clone was observed a single time. J is TRBJ1-3 and V is TRBV4-2, with TRBD1 identical over 9 bases. Per the germline V gene, CDR1 is LGHNA and CDR2 is YNFKEQ. This CDR3 is 16 amino acids long. V was clipped by 4 bases and J by 0 bases; unmatched bases: 4. The CDR3, as DNA: TGTGCCAGCAGCCTAGGACAGGGGAACTCTGGAAACACCATATATTTT. It is translated as CASSLGQGNSGNTIYF.

The chain carries TRBV4-2 and TRBJ2-1; 9 positions agree with TRBD2. The CDR3 length is 17 residues. J gave up 6 bases and V 0 bases, and 9 bases lay outside the gene matches. Germline assignment: CDR1 LGHNA and CDR2 YNFKEQ. The DNA of the CDR3 is TGTGCCAGCAGCCAAGATCAGGGAGCGGGGGGCCTCAATGAGCAGTTCTTC. This translates into CASSQDQGAGGLNEQFF.

The chain recombines TRBV6-5 with TRBJ2-1; 7 bases fit TRBD2. The CDR3 has 15 residues. The ends lost 6 bases at V and 8 bases at J; junction bases unmatched: 13. CDR1 MNHEY and CDR2 SVGAGI come from the germline V gene. CDR3 nucleotides: TGTGCCAGCAGCAAACTAGCGAACGTTAAGGATGAGCAGTTCTTC. It yields the protein CASSKLANVKDEQFF.

This clone was picked up a small number of times. The germline gene is not matched at one end of the junction; a read error may be the cause. The chain combines TRBV5-1 with TRBJ2-5, with 13 bases aligning to TRBD2. CDR3 length equals 15 residues. Germline V gives CDR1 SGHRS, CDR2 YFSETQ. DNA of the CDR3: TGTGCCAGCAGTACTAGCGGGGGGGCGGGAGAGACCCAGTACTTC. As protein: CASSTSGGAGETQYF. Drawing the rest from reference TRBV5-1 and TRBJ2-5, the complete variable domain is KAGVTQTPRYLIKTRGQQVTLSCSPISGHRSVSWYQQTPGQGLQFLFEYFSETQRNKGNFPGRFSGRQFSNSRSEMNVSTLELGDSALYLCASSTSGGAGETQYFGPGTRLLVL.

The V call is TRBV5-4, the J call TRBJ2-7; D gene ambiguous. The germline CDR1 and CDR2 sequences are SGHNT and YYREEE (reference sequence). This CDR3 is 15 amino acids long. V was trimmed by 0 bases and J by 7 bases, leaving 17 bases between them. The CDR3 nucleotides read TGTGCCAGCAGCTTGGCTGGAGCCCGTTCTAAAGAGCAGTACTTC. Its translation is CASSLAGARSKEQYF.

The chain employs TRBV5-1 and TRBJ2-2; maybe TRBD2 (7 bases). The germline V gene encodes CDR1 SGHRS and CDR2 YFSETQ. Trimming pared 1 base from V and 5 bases from J, leaving 15 bases between. The CDR3 has 16 amino acids. Written as DNA, the CDR3 is TGCGCCAGCAGCTTGATAGAACAGGGAGGGACCGGGGAGCTGTTTTTT. It translates to CASSLIEQGGTGELFF.

V gene TRBV4-3 combines with J gene TRBJ1-2; D ambiguous. V was pared by 0 bases and J by 8 bases, with 19 bases between. There are 16 residues in the CDR3. The V gene's germline CDR1 is LGHNA and CDR2 YSLEER. CDR3 residues: CASSQDFGGAAGGYTF. CDR3 DNA sequence: TGCGCCAGCAGCCAAGATTTCGGAGGAGCGGCCGGGGGCTACACCTTC.

The chain recombines TRBV18 with TRBJ2-1; D unclear. Trimming took off 3 bases at V and 0 bases at J, with 15 bases between the two ends. The CDR3 spans 17 residues. Germline CDR1 and CDR2: KGHSH and LQKENI. The CDR3, as DNA: TGTGCCAGCTCACCTACCACAGCCACAAGCTCCTACAATGAGCAGTTCTTC. Protein product: CASSPTTATSSYNEQFF. The full variable domain, rest sourced from reference TRBV18 and TRBJ2-1, is NAGVMQNPRHLVRRRGQEARLRCSPMKGHSHVYWYRQLPEEGLKFMVYLQKENIIDESGMPKERFSAEFPKEGPSILRIQQVVRGDSAAYFCASSPTTATSSYNEQFFGPGTRLTVL.

The chain couples TRBV6-1 to TRBJ2-1; TRBD2 matches at 9 bases. The J segment lost 6 bases and the V segment lost 6 bases, leaving 9 bases of the junction unmatched. Germline-derived CDR1 and CDR2 are MNHNS and SASEGT. The CDR3 extends over 15 amino acids. CDR3 bases: TGTGCCAGCAGCCGAAGCGGGGGGCGGTCCAATGAGCAGTTCTTC. It encodes CASSRSGGRSNEQFF.

The chain links TRBV5-1 to TRBJ2-7; possible D gene TRBD2, 6 bases. The CDR3 covers 15 residues. Trimming took off 4 bases at V and 1 base at J, with 15 bases between the two ends. Germline CDR1 reads SGHRS; CDR2 reads YFSETQ. The CDR3 coding sequence is TGCGCCAGCAGCCGCCCCTTGGGGGGTTCCTACGAGCAGTACTTC. Translated: CASSRPLGGSYEQYF.

The chain links TRBV9 to TRBJ2-1; D remains ambiguous. This CDR3 contains 14 residues. Germline CDR1 and CDR2: SGDLS and YYNGEE. Trimming shortened V by 0 bases and J by 0 bases, and 4 bases separated the two germline ends. The CDR3 loop is CASSVGASYNEQFF. As DNA, the CDR3 is TGTGCCAGCAGCGTAGGCGCCTCCTACAATGAGCAGTTCTTC.

The chain employs TRBV28 and TRBJ1-2, with D possibly TRBD1 on 6 matching bases. V lost 2 bases and J 0 bases, leaving 10 bases between the germline ends. Germline V gives CDR1 MDHEN, CDR2 SYDVKM. The CDR3 runs 15 residues. The CDR3 here is CASSLGQSANYGYTF. In DNA, the CDR3 is TGTGCCAGCAGTTTAGGACAGAGTGCTAACTATGGCTACACCTTC.

The J gene is TRBJ2-7, the V gene TRBV7-2; a possible D gene is TRBD1 (6 bases). The CDR3 loop spans 13 amino acids. The V and J ends lost 5 bases and 6 bases respectively, with 14 bases between them. Germline V gives CDR1 SGHTA, CDR2 FQGNSA. The CDR3 loop reads CASSPQPGVEQYF. CDR3 DNA: TGTGCCAGCAGCCCCCAGCCAGGGGTCGAGCAGTACTTC.

The chain couples TRBV11-2 to TRBJ2-7; TRBD2 aligns across 7 bases. The CDR3 runs to 17 residues. Germline lookup yields CDR1 SGHAT and CDR2 FQNNGV. The V segment lost 4 bases and the J segment 3 bases; nucleotides outside the gene matches: 15. The chain's CDR3 is CASSYGPLAENSYEQYF. The DNA of the CDR3 is TGTGCCAGCAGCTACGGCCCTCTAGCGGAAAACAGCTACGAGCAGTACTTC.